These T cell receptor beta chains were read from a single sample in a study of shared clonotypes between healthy human individuals. Measured with immunoSEQ multiplex PCR; TCRdb has only the in-frame clones, and not every one. Of over a million clones in the sample, about 80% are singletons; the top ten hold 0.6% to 0.7%. Source material: memory CD4+ T cells from PBMCs. The receptors originated from a young man in good health. Some clones in this sample may be carry-over from other donors' samples. CDR3s include the opening cysteine and the closing phenylalanine or tryptophan. A D gene is named only where the DNA matches it firmly. The listing skips clone size in some rows; elsewhere it reads once, few, many or a size class.

J gene	V gene	D gene	clone size	CDR3 DNA	CDR3 protein
TRBJ1-4	TRBV27	-	-	TGTGCCAGCAGTTTGAACAGAGCTAATGAAAAACTGTTTTTT	CASSLNRANEKLFF
TRBJ2-2	TRBV6-5	-	few	TGTGCCAGCAGGCCCGAATCCACAAACACCGGGGAGCTGTTTTTT	CASRPESTNTGELFF
TRBJ2-3	TRBV6-6	-	-	TGTGCCAGCAGTAGGGGGACAGATACGCAGTATTTT	CASSRGTDTQYF
TRBJ2-2	TRBV29-1	-	-	TGCAGCGTTGCTACCTCACGGCTAGCCGGGGAGCTGTTTTTT	CSVATSRLAGELFF
TRBJ2-7	TRBV2	TRBD1	few	TGTGCCAGCAGGGGGACAGGGGGCCTCGAGCAGTACTTC	CASRGTGGLEQYF
TRBJ1-1	TRBV28	-	few	TGTGCCAGCAGTTTGCGTGACCTGGGAGGTCCTGAAGCTTTCTTT	CASSLRDLGGPEAFF
TRBJ2-1	TRBV2	TRBD2	few	TGTGCCAGCAGACGGACTAGCGGAAACTACAATGAGCAGTTCTTC	CASRRTSGNYNEQFF
TRBJ1-5	TRBV6-6	TRBD1	-	TGTGCCAGCAGTCAACCCGGGACAGGGTCGTATCAGCCCCAGCATTTT	CASSQPGTGSYQPQHF
TRBJ1-1	TRBV2	TRBD1	-	TGTGCCAGCACCGACATGGGACAGGGGGGGTTCAAGTTCTTCTTT	CASTDMGQGGFKFFF
TRBJ2-7	TRBV10-3	-	-	TGTGCCATCAAACCCAGTGGCGGGACCTACGAGCAGTACTTC	CAIKPSGGTYEQYF
TRBJ1-5	TRBV6-5	TRBD1	-	TGTGCCAGCAGGACAGGGTTGAATCAGCCCCAGCATTTT	CASRTGLNQPQHF
TRBJ2-7	TRBV19	-	-	TGTGCCAGTAGCCTCCTCAACGCCGGGACATGGGGCAACGAGCAGTACTTC	CASSLLNAGTWGNEQYF
TRBJ2-5	TRBV20-1	-	-	TGCAGAGTGGGGGCCGGTGAGACCCAGTACTTC	CRVGAGETQYF
TRBJ1-5	TRBV9	-	-	TGTGCCAGCAGCGTAGATGGCAATCAGCCCCAGCATTTT	CASSVDGNQPQHF
TRBJ1-1	TRBV30	-	-	TGTGCTATTTGCGCACACCTGAACACTGAAGCTTTCTTT	CAICAHLNTEAFF
TRBJ2-3	TRBV28	TRBD2	-	TGTGCCAGCAGTTTCCCCAACCGGGAGGGCACAGATACGCAGTATTTT	CASSFPNREGTDTQYF
TRBJ2-7	TRBV6-6	TRBD2	-	TGTGCCACTCGAGGGACTAGCGGAGAGTACGAGCAGTACTTC	CATRGTSGEYEQYF
TRBJ2-7	TRBV27	TRBD1	-	TGTGCCAGCAGAAGCACAGGGGCGGGTGAGTACGAGCAGTACTTC	CASRSTGAGEYEQYF
TRBJ2-7	TRBV30	-	-	TGTGCCTGGAGTGCGCTAACAGGGCTGACCTACGAGCAGTACTTC	CAWSALTGLTYEQYF
TRBJ2-7	TRBV27	TRBD1	-	TGTGCCAGCAGTCGAACCCCCGGGACAGGCTACGAGCAGTACTTC	CASSRTPGTGYEQYF
TRBJ1-3	TRBV7-9	-	-	TGTGCCAGCAGCCTAAACGAGGGACGCACCATATATTTT	CASSLNEGRTIYF
TRBJ2-7	TRBV30	TRBD2	-	TGTGCCTGGAGTGTGACTAGCGGGATCGAGCAGTACTTC	CAWSVTSGIEQYF
TRBJ2-3	TRBV5-4	TRBD2	-	TGTGCCAGCAGCCAAGGGCGGGAGCCAGATACGCAGTATTTT	CASSQGREPDTQYF
TRBJ1-2	TRBV19	TRBD1	-	TGTGCCAGTGTCGGACAGGGGGCTCCATATGGCTACACCTTC	CASVGQGAPYGYTF
TRBJ1-4	TRBV27	-	-	TGTGCCAGCAGTACGACCGGGACGGGGGATGAAAAACTGTTTTTT	CASSTTGTGDEKLFF
TRBJ2-2	TRBV27	-	-	TGTGCCCACGTTAGCCTGCACACCGGGGAGCTGTTTTTT	CAHVSLHTGELFF
TRBJ2-7	TRBV9	-	-	TGTGCCAGCAGCGTAGGTCCTACCTACGAGCAGTACTTC	CASSVGPTYEQYF
TRBJ1-2	TRBV6-1	-	-	TGTGCCAGCAGCCTAGGGGGGTCAGGGGGCTACACCTTC	CASSLGGSGGYTF
TRBJ1-2	TRBV28	TRBD1	-	TGTGCCAGCAGCCTCGTCACAGGGGAATATGGCTACACCTTC	CASSLVTGEYGYTF
TRBJ2-3	TRBV9	-	few	TGTGCCAGCAGCGTAGGTAGTTACACAGATACGCAGTATTTT	CASSVGSYTDTQYF